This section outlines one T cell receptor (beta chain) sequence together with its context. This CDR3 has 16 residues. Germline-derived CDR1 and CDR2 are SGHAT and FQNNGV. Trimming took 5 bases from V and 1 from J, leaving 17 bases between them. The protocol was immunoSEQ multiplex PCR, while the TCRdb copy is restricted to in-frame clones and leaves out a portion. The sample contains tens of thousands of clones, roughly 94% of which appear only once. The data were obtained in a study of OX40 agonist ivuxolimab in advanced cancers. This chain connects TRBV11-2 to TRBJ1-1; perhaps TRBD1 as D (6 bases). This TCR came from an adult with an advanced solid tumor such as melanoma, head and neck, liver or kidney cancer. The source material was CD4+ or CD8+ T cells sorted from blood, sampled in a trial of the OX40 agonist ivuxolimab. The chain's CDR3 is CASSPGEGERNTEAFF. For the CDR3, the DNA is TGTGCCAGCAGCCCCGGAGAGGGGGAAAGGAACACTGAAGCTTTCTTT.